This T cell receptor beta chain was sequenced in a study of blood T cell repertoires in COVID-19 (dated by TCRdb to the early 2020s). With respect to the entire study: Samples from collaborators originated in the United States, Italy and Spain and spanned both the acute and convalescent phases of COVID-19. The material from the prospective study consisted of cDNA or gDNA derived from T cells, B-cell-depleted T cells, or PBMCs. Subjects who had been exposed to COVID-19, were actively infected with it, or had recovered from it provided the deeply sampled blood TCRbeta repertoires that made up the dataset. The repertoires were released in a freely available public database meant as a resource for research on the immune response to SARS-CoV-2. Samples were obtained from the ongoing ImmuneRACE study (first 160 participants) and from 1,254 subjects provided by 6 global collaborators. Sample metadata almost always included a de-identified subject ID, COVID-19 status, age in years and sex. Where HLA class I and class II types were available, the types were taken from metadata supplied by the sample provider, not from assay-based typing. Broader findings and caveats from the paper: How much clinical and demographic metadata was included differed by source and by participant, and the metadata was provided uncurated.

TCRbeta CDR3 regions were amplified from genomic DNA using the immunoSEQ Assay, a bias-controlled multiplex PCR. The published analysis was carried out like this. The number of nucleated cells in each sample was estimated by amplification of reference gene primers within the assay. To quantify the absolute abundance of each unique TCRbeta CDR3 rearrangement, sequence reads were collapsed and filtered. Productive Simpson clonality was computed per sample as the square root of Simpson's diversity index over productive rearrangements. Sourced from immuneACCESS, this table was stored by TCRdb with only in-frame sequences that have V and J called. A share of the clones is absent; for the studies checked, an unresolved V gene accounts for under half, and the remainder has no known explanation. V and J calls and clone size are those listed in that table; D and trimming were worked out from the DNA. The sample contains 200,000 to 300,000 clones, more than 70% of them found a single time. The ten biggest clones cover 5.5% to 6% of the sample.

The germline V gene provides CDR1 SGHRS and CDR2 YFSETQ. V loses 5 bases, J loses 4 bases, and the germline ends lie 15 bases apart. The cysteine opens and the phenylalanine closes a CDR3 of 14 amino acids. Only the CDR3 DNA is retained, 42 bases long and in frame from the first base. One collaborating source in Seattle enrolled patients during active infection and followed them longitudinally through the course of disease. Whole blood was collected in K2EDTA tubes by collaborating institutions according to the institutions' own protocols. For TCRbeta analysis, collaborators shipped samples as frozen whole blood, isolated PBMCs, or DNA extracted from either of those sample types. As for this clone: Its antigen has not been determined. No qualities accompany the bases; no much larger clone lies one base away.

The sequence links TRBV5-1 to TRBJ1-1, with TRBD1 as a weak D call on 5 bases. The sequence was obtained from a woman older than 75 with COVID-19, enrolled during active disease. The sequencing sample was made of peripheral blood. The CDR3: CASSKGLTSTEAFF. The DNA reads TGCGCCAGCAGTAAGGGGCTGACGAGCACTGAAGCTTTCTTT.